Given below is one T cell receptor beta chain in context. With V trimmed by 0 bases and J by 8 bases, 10 bases remained unmatched. This CDR3 spans 16 amino acids. Germline CDR1 LGHNA, CDR2 YSLEER. The data originate from a study of CD8 T cells in Susac syndrome. A quantity of about 0.5 to 1 ug RNA underwent reverse transcription using random hexamers. A multiplex approach, immunoSEQ multiplex PCR, amplified TCR beta CDR3 across 54 Vbeta and 13 Jbeta. TCRdb passed the immunoSEQ multiplex PCR reads through MiXCR, listing each CDR3 protein once. The sample lists some 170,000 distinct CDR3 sequences; about 95% were seen once.

J is TRBJ2-1 and V is TRBV4-3, with 7 nucleotides matching TRBD2. Sequencing input: CD4+ T cells from PBMCs. This TCR was recovered from a human donor in good health. The CDR3 region has the DNA TGCGCCAGCAGCCAAGATATCGGCGGGAGTGGCGATGAGCAGTTCTTC. This sequence encodes CASSQDIGGSGDEQFF.